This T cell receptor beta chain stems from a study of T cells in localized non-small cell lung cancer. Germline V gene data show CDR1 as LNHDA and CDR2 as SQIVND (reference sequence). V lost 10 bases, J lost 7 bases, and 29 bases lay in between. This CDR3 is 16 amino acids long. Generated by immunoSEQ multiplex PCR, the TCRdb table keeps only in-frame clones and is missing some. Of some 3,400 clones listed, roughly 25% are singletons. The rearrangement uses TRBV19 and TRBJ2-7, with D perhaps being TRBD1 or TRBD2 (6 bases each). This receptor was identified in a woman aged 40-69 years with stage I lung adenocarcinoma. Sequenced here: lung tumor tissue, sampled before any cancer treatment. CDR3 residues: CATTGNRRESLGEQYF. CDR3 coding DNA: TGTGCCACAACAGGGAACAGACGGGAGTCCTTAGGGGAGCAGTACTTC.